The TCR beta chain under discussion was sequenced for a study of T-cell memory formation after mild COVID-19. Broader study findings: SARS-CoV-2 specificity was not confirmed for second-wave clones peaking on day 37.

Each CDR3 protein gets one entry after TCRdb re-called the 5' RACE reads with MiXCR. Of hundreds of thousands of distinct CDR3 sequences listed, roughly 20% are singletons. Germline CDR1 is SEHNR and CDR2 is FQNEAQ (reference sequence). The CDR3 sequence is 12 residues long. Between the trimmed V and J ends, which lost 4 bases and 8 bases, there was a span of 9 bases. Comment on this clonotype: Antigen: not known.

Sequencing was carried out using PBMCs or a T cell subset sorted from them (not recorded which). The chain is built from TRBV7-9 and TRBJ2-1; possibly TRBD2 for D (6 bases). The sequence derives from an adult woman who had mild COVID-19 (a few samples of this study predate the infection). Cell type and time point are not known. The chain's CDR3 is CASSWERDEQFF. The CDR3 bases are TGTGCCAGCAGCTGGGAGCGGGATGAGCAGTTCTTC.